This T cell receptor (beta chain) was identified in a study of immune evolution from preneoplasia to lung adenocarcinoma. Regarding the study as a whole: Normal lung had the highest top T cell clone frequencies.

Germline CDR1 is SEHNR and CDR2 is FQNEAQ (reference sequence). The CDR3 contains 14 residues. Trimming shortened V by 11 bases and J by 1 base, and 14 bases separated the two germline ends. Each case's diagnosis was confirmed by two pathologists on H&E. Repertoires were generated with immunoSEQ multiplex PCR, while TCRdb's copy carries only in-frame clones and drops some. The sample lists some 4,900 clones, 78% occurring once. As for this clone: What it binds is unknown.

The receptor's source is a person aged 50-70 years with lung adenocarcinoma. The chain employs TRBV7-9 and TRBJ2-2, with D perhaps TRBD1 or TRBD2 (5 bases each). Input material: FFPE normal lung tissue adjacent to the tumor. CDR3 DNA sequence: TGTGCCTACGTCAGAGGGGAGAACACCGGGGAGCTGTTTTTT. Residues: CAYVRGENTGELFF.